A selection of T cell receptor beta chains follows, all from one sample in a study of radiation and T cells in renal cell carcinoma. Some clones are missing from TCRdb's copy, which holds only in-frame ones; the method was immunoSEQ multiplex PCR. The table records roughly 140,000 clones, approximately 90% of them present only once. The sample in question was blood, obtained from a patient whose treatment included radiotherapy and nephrectomy. All receptors derive from a woman aged 50 to 60 with renal cell carcinoma. Each CDR3 is given with its conserved first and last residue. The order of the fields is V gene, J gene, D gene, clone size, CDR3 DNA, CDR3 protein. The D gene is left open where the match is weak. Clone size appears in some rows only: once, few, many, or a class for an expanded clone.

V: TRBV5-6
J: TRBJ1-2
D: -
size: once
DNA: TGTGCCAGCAGCTTGATGGGGGCCCATGGCTACACCTTC
CDR3: CASSLMGAHGYTF

V: TRBV5-5
J: TRBJ1-1
D: -
size: -
DNA: TGTGCCAGCAGCCTAGGACAATCGATGAACACTGAAGCTTTCTTT
CDR3: CASSLGQSMNTEAFF

V: TRBV9
J: TRBJ1-2
D: -
size: once
DNA: TGTGCCAGCAGCGTATACGACACCGTCGACTATGGCTACACCTTC
CDR3: CASSVYDTVDYGYTF

V: TRBV9
J: TRBJ2-3
D: TRBD2
size: -
DNA: TGTGCCAGCAGTGGGACTAGCGGGGGGTTAACTGATACGCAGTATTTT
CDR3: CASSGTSGGLTDTQYF

V: TRBV5-8
J: TRBJ1-2
D: -
size: -
DNA: TGTGCCAGCACAACCCGATCGGACGGCCCTTATGGCTACACCTTC
CDR3: CASTTRSDGPYGYTF

V: TRBV9
J: TRBJ2-7
D: -
size: -
DNA: TGTGCCAGCAGCTCCTCAGGGACTGCTTCCTACGAGCAGTACTTC
CDR3: CASSSSGTASYEQYF

V: TRBV19
J: TRBJ1-5
D: -
size: -
DNA: TGTGCCAGTAGTACGGACCTTGCAAAAGGGTACGATCAGCCCCAGCATTTT
CDR3: CASSTDLAKGYDQPQHF

V: TRBV2
J: TRBJ2-4
D: -
size: -
DNA: TGTGCCAGCAAGAAAAACAGGGACTCAAACATTCAGTACTTC
CDR3: CASKKNRDSNIQYF

V: TRBV7-6
J: TRBJ1-1
D: TRBD1
size: -
DNA: TGTGCCAGCAGCTCCGGGACAGGGGGCGGTCAGTACACTGAAGCTTTCTTT
CDR3: CASSSGTGGGQYTEAFF

V: TRBV5-1
J: TRBJ2-7
D: TRBD2
size: -
DNA: TGCGCCAGCAGCTGGACTAGCGGGGGTTACGAGCAGTACTTC
CDR3: CASSWTSGGYEQYF

V: TRBV13
J: TRBJ2-7
D: TRBD1
size: -
DNA: TGTGCCAGCAGCCACCGGGACAGGGGGCTTATCGAGCAGTACTTC
CDR3: CASSHRDRGLIEQYF

V: TRBV7-2
J: TRBJ2-7
D: TRBD2
size: -
DNA: TGTGCCAGCAGCTTAGGGCTAGCGGGGGGCTACGAGCAGTACTTC
CDR3: CASSLGLAGGYEQYF

V: TRBV6-5
J: TRBJ1-6
D: -
size: -
DNA: TGTGCCAGCAGTCCGACAGCGGGGACACCCCTCCACTTT
CDR3: CASSPTAGTPLHF

V: TRBV6-1
J: TRBJ1-1
D: -
size: once
DNA: TGTGCCAGCAGTGAAGTGGGTGTGGCTTTCTTT
CDR3: CASSEVGVAFF

V: TRBV7-8
J: TRBJ1-3
D: TRBD1
size: -
DNA: TGTGCCAGCAGCGGGACAGGGGGACTAGACGCTGGAAACACCATATATTTT
CDR3: CASSGTGGLDAGNTIYF

V: TRBV19
J: TRBJ2-7
D: -
size: -
DNA: TGTGCCAGTAGTATCGGGACATCGACGGGGTACGAGCAGTACTTC
CDR3: CASSIGTSTGYEQYF

V: TRBV10-3
J: TRBJ1-1
D: -
size: -
DNA: TGTGCCATTGAGGACGGATTGAACACTGAAGCTTTCTTT
CDR3: CAIEDGLNTEAFF

V: TRBV18
J: TRBJ2-7
D: -
size: -
DNA: TGTGCCAGCTCACCCCCGGGGGCGGGCCGGCGGGAGCAGTACTTC
CDR3: CASSPPGAGRREQYF

V: TRBV4-2
J: TRBJ1-1
D: -
size: -
DNA: TGTGCCAGCAGCCAAGATCAGGGCAGGGTTGGAGCTTTCTTT
CDR3: CASSQDQGRVGAFF

V: TRBV4-3
J: TRBJ2-1
D: -
size: -
DNA: TGCGCCAGCAGCCAAGACCCTAGAAGCTCCTACAATGAGCAGTTCTTC
CDR3: CASSQDPRSSYNEQFF

V: TRBV10-3
J: TRBJ1-2
D: TRBD1
size: few
DNA: TGTGCCATCAGGGACAGGGCTAACTATGGCTACACCTTC
CDR3: CAIRDRANYGYTF

V: TRBV19
J: TRBJ2-7
D: -
size: -
DNA: TGTGCCAGTAGTATGCCCGGGGGCGCGATAGAGCAGTACTTC
CDR3: CASSMPGGAIEQYF

V: TRBV7-9
J: TRBJ2-3
D: TRBD1
size: -
DNA: TGTGCCAGCAGTACAGGGGGCCGCACAGATACGCAGTATTTT
CDR3: CASSTGGRTDTQYF

V: TRBV14
J: TRBJ1-2
D: -
size: few
DNA: TGTGCCAGCAGCCCGGAGAACATTTATGGCTACACCTTC
CDR3: CASSPENIYGYTF

V: TRBV6-6
J: TRBJ2-3
D: TRBD1
size: -
DNA: TGTGCCAGCAAGGGACAGGTCACGGATACGCAGTATTTT
CDR3: CASKGQVTDTQYF